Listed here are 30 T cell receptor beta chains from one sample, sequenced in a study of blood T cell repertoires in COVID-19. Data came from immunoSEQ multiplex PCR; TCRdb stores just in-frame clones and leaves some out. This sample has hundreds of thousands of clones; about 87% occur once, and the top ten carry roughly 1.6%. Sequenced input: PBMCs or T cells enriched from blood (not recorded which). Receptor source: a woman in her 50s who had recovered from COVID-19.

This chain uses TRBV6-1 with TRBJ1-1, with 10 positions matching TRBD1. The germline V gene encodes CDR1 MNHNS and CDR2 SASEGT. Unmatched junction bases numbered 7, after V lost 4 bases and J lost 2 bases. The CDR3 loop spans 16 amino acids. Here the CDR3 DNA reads TGTGCCAGCAGTGCCAAAGACAGGGGGCAAAACACTGAAGCTTTCTTT. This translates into CASSAKDRGQNTEAFF.

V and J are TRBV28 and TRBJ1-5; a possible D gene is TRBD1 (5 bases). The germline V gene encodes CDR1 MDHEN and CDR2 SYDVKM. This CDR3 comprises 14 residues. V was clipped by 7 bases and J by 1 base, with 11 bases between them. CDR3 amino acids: CASKPGLSNQPQHF. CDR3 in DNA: TGTGCCAGCAAGCCAGGGTTGAGCAATCAGCCCCAGCATTTT. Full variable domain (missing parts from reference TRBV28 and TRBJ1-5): DVKVTQSSRYLVKRTGEKVFLECVQDMDHENMFWYRQDPGLGLRLIYFSYDVKMKEKGDIPEGYSVSREKKERFSLILESASTNQTSMYLCASKPGLSNQPQHFGDGTRLSIL.

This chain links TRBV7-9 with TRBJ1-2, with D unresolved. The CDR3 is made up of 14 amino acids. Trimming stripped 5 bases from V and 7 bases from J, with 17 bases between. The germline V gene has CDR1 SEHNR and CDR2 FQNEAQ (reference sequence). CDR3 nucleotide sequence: TGTGCCAGCAGCCTACGACCGGGAGCCGGTGGCTACACCTTC. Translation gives CASSLRPGAGGYTF.

CDR3 in DNA: TGTGCCAGCAGTAAAGCCGGGACTAGCTTCTTAAATGAGCAGTTCTTC. Translating it yields CASSKAGTSFLNEQFF. This chain joins TRBV28 and TRBJ2-1, with 9 positions matching TRBD2. Germline V gene sequence: CDR1 MDHEN, CDR2 SYDVKM. The length of the CDR3 is 16 residues. V was clipped by 5 bases and J by 7 bases; unmatched bases: 12.

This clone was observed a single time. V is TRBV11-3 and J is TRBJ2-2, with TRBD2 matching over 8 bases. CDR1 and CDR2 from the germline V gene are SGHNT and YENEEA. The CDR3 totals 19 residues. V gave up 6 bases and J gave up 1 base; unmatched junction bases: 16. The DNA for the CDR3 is TGTGCCAGCAGGTTCCCCCCCATAGAACTAGCGGAGAACACCGGGGAGCTGTTTTTT. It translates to CASRFPPIELAENTGELFF.

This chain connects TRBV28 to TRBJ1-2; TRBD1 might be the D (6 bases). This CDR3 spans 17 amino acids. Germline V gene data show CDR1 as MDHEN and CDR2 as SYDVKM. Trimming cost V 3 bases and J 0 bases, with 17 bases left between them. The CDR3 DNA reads TGTGCCAGCAGTTTGTTTGGGGGCACCTCCTCTAACTATGGCTACACCTTC. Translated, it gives CASSLFGGTSSNYGYTF.

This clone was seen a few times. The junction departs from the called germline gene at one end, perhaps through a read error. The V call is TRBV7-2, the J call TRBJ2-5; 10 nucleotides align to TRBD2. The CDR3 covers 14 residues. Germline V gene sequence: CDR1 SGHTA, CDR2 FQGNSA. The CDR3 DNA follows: TGTGCCAGCAGCTTAGGGACTAGCGGAACCCTTCTGGACTTC. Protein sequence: CASSLGTSGTLLDF.

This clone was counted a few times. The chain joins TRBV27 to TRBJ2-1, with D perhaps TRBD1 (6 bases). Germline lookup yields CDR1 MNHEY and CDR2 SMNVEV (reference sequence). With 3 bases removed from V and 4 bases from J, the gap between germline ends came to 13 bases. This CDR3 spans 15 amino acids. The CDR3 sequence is CASSLVQGIYNEQFF. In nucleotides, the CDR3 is TGTGCCAGCAGTTTGGTTCAGGGGATTTACAATGAGCAGTTCTTC.

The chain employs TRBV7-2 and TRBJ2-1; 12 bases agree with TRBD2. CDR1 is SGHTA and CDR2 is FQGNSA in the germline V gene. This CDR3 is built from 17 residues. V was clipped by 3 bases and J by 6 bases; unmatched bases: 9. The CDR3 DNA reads TGTGCCAGCAGCTTTGAGTCAGGGACTAGCGGGCGCAATGAGCAGTTCTTC. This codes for CASSFESGTSGRNEQFF.

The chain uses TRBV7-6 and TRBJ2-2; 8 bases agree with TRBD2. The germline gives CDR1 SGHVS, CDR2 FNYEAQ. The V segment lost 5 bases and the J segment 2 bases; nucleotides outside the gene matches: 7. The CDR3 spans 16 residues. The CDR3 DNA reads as TGTGCCAGCAGCCCATTACTAGCGGAAAACACCGGGGAGCTGTTTTTT. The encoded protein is CASSPLLAENTGELFF. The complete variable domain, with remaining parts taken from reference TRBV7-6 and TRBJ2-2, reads GAGVSQSPRYKVTKRGQDVALRCDPISGHVSLYWYRQALGQGPEFLTYFNYEAQQDKSGLPNDRFSAERPEGSISTLTIQRTEQRDSAMYRCASSPLLAENTGELFFGEGSRLTVL.

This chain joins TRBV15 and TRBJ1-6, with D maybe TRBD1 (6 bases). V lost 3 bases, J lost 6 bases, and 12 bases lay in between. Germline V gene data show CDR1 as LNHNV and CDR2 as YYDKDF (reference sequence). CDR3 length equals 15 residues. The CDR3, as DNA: TGTGCCACCAGCAGTAGACAGGCTGGTAATTCACCCCTCCACTTT. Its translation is CATSSRQAGNSPLHF.

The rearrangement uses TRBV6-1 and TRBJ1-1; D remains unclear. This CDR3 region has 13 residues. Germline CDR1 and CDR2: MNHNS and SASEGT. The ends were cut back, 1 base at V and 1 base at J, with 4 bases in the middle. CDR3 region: CASSEDRNTEAFF. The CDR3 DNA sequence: TGTGCCAGCAGTGAAGACAGGAACACTGAAGCTTTCTTT.

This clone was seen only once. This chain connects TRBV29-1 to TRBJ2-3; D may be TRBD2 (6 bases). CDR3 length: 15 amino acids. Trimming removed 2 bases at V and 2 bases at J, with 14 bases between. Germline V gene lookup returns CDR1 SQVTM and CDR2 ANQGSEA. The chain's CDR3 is CSVEKDGTVTDTQYF. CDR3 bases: TGCAGCGTTGAAAAGGACGGGACTGTCACAGATACGCAGTATTTT.

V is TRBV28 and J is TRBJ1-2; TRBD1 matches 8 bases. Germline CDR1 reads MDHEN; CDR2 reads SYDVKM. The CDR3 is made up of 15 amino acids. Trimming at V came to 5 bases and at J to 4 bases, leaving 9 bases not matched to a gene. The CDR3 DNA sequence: TGTGCCAGCAGTCCGTATAGTACAGGGGGCTATGGCTACACCTTC. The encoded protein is CASSPYSTGGYGYTF.

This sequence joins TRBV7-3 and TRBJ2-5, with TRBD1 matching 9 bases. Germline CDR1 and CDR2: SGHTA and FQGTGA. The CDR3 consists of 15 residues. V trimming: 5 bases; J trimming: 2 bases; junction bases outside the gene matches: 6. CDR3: CASSAGTGLQETQYF. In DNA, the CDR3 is TGTGCCAGCAGCGCCGGGACAGGGCTACAAGAGACCCAGTACTTC.

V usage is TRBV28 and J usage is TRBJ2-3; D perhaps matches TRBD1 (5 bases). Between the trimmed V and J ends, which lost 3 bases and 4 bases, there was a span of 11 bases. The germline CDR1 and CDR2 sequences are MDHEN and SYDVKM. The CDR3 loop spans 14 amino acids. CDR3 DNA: TGTGCCAGCAGTTTCCTCCAGGGCTCAGATACGCAGTATTTT. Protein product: CASSFLQGSDTQYF.

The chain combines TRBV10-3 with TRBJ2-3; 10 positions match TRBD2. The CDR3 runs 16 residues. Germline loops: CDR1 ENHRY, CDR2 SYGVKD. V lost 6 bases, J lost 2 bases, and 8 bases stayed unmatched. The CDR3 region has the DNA TGTGCCATCAGAGCCGGGACTAGCGCAAACACAGATACGCAGTATTTT. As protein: CAIRAGTSANTDTQYF.

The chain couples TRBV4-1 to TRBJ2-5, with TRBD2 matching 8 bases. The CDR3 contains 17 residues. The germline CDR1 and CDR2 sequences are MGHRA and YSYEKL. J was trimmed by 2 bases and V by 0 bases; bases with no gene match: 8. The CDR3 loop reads CASSQDALAETQETQYF. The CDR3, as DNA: TGCGCCAGCAGCCAAGATGCACTAGCGGAGACTCAAGAGACCCAGTACTTC.

This chain's CDR3 is CASSLQREADTQYF. The CDR3 DNA reads TGCGCCAGCAGCTTGCAACGGGAGGCAGATACGCAGTATTTT. This chain links TRBV5-1 with TRBJ2-3; 7 positions agree with TRBD2. Trimming cost V 1 base and J 4 bases; bases outside gene matches: 3. CDR1 is SGHRS and CDR2 is YFSETQ in the germline V gene. This CDR3 comprises 14 residues.

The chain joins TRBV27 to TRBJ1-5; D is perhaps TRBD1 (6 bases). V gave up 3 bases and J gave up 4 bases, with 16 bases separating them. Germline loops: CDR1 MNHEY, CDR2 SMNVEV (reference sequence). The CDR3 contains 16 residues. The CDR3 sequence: CASSLAGASKNQPQHF. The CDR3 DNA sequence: TGTGCCAGCAGTTTGGCAGGGGCGTCAAAGAATCAGCCCCAGCATTTT.

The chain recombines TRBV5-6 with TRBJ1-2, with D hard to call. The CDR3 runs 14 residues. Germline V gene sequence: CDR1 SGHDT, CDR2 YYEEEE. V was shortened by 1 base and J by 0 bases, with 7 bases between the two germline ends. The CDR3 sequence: CASSLLGANYGYTF. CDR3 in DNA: TGTGCCAGCAGCTTGCTGGGCGCTAACTATGGCTACACCTTC.

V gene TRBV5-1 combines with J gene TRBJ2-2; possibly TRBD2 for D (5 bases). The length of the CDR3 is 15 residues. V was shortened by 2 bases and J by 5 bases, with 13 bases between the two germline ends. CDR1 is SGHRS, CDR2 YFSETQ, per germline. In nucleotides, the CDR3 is TGCGCCAGCAGCTTTACCGGGATATCGACCGGGGAGCTGTTTTTT. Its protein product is CASSFTGISTGELFF.

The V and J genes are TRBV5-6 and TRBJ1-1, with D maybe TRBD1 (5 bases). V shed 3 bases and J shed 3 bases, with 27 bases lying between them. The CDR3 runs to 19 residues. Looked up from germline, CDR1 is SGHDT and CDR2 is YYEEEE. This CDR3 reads CASSSPSGKGLVGDTEAFF. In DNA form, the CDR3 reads TGTGCCAGCAGCTCACCTTCAGGGAAGGGACTTGTGGGGGACACTGAAGCTTTCTTT.

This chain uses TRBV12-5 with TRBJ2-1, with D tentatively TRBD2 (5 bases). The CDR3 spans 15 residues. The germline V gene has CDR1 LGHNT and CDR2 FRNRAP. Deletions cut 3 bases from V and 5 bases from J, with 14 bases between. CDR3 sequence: CASGFVGSGNNEQFF. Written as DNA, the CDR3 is TGTGCTAGTGGTTTCGTTGGATCGGGAAACAATGAGCAGTTCTTC.

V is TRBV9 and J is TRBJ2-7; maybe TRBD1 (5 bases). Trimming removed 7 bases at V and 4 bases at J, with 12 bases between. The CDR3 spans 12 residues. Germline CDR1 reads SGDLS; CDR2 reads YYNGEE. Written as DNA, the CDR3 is TGTGCCAGCGGGAAGGACACATACGAGCAGTACTTC. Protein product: CASGKDTYEQYF.

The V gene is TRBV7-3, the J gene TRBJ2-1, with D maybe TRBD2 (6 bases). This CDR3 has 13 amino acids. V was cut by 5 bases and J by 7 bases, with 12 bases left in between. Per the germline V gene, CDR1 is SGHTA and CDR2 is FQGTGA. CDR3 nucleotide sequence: TGTGCCAGCAGCCCCCGGAGCGGGAATGAGCAGTTCTTC. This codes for CASSPRSGNEQFF.

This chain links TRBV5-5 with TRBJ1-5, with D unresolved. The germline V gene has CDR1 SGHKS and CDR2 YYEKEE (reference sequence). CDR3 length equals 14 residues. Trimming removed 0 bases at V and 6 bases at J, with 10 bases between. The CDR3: CASSLVSVFQPQHF. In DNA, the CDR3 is TGTGCCAGCAGCTTGGTTTCCGTTTTTCAGCCCCAGCATTTT.

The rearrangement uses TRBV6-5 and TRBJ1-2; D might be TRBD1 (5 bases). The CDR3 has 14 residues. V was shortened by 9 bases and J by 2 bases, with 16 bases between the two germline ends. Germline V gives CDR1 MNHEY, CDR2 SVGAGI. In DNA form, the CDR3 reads TGTGCCAGTTGGCCCAACAGGATGAACTATGGCTACACCTTC. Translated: CASWPNRMNYGYTF.

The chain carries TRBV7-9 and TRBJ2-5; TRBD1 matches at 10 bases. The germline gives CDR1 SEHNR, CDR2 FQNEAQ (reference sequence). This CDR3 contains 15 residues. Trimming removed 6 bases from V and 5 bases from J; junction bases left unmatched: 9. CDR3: CASSSGTGVGETQYF. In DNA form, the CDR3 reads TGTGCCAGCAGTTCCGGGACAGGGGTAGGGGAGACCCAGTACTTC.

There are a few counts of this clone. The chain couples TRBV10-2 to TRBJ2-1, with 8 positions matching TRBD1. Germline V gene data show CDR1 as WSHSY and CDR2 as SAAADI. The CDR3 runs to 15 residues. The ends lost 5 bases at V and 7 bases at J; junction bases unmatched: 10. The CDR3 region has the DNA TGCGCCAGCAGTACCCTGGGACAGGTTGGGAATGAGCAGTTCTTC. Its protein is CASSTLGQVGNEQFF.